These 13 T cell receptor beta chains share one sample of origin, sequenced in a study of blood T cells in healthy people across ages. Then a second PCR, running roughly 7 to 11 cycles, was carried out with a sample-barcoded 5' primer and a J-beta primer mix. MiXCR, run by TCRdb on the 5' RACE reads, gives a single entry per CDR3 protein. The data contain 550,000 to 600,000 distinct CDR3 sequences, 25% to 30% of them singletons. Material for sequencing was blood. Receptor source: a woman aged 65 to 85 in good health.

This clonotype was seen just once. The gene calls are TRBV29-1 and TRBJ1-1; D remains ambiguous. The CDR3 runs 11 residues. Germline lookup yields CDR1 SQVTM and CDR2 ANQGSEA. Deletions cut 8 bases from V and 2 bases from J, with 9 bases between. CDR3 in amino acids: CSSVSNTEAFF. In DNA form, the CDR3 reads TGCAGCTCCGTCAGCAACACTGAAGCTTTCTTT.

V gene TRBV20-1 combines with J gene TRBJ2-1; no reliable D call. Per the germline V gene, CDR1 is DFQATT and CDR2 is SNEGSKA (reference sequence). This CDR3 is built from 13 residues. V lost 3 bases, J lost 5 bases, and 11 bases lay in between. The CDR3 is CSASPTINNEQFF. In DNA form, the CDR3 reads TGCAGTGCTAGCCCGACAATCAACAATGAGCAGTTCTTC.

This clonotype was seen at least ten times. The genes are TRBV20-1 and TRBJ1-2; D remains unclear. The CDR3 has 14 amino acids. Trimming removed 6 bases from V and 8 bases from J, with 22 bases in between. CDR1 and CDR2 (germline): DFQATT, SNEGSKA (reference sequence). The CDR3 is CSAPASWEGSGYTF. The CDR3 DNA reads as TGCAGTGCCCCCGCAAGCTGGGAAGGAAGCGGCTACACCTTC.

The V gene is TRBV5-1, the J gene TRBJ2-5; 8 bases agree with TRBD1. After removal of 7 bases from V and 5 bases from J, the junction contained 13 bases not matched to a gene. The CDR3 spans 15 residues. Germline V gene sequence: CDR1 SGHRS, CDR2 YFSETQ. CDR3 loop: CASGWDQGAVETQYF. The CDR3 DNA sequence: TGCGCCAGCGGTTGGGATCAGGGGGCTGTTGAGACCCAGTACTTC.

The table lists this clonotype with a few counts. The chain uses TRBV5-1 and TRBJ2-1; D is possibly TRBD1 or TRBD2 (6 bases each). V was trimmed by 2 bases and J by 5 bases, leaving 17 bases between them. The CDR3 totals 16 residues. Germline CDR1 and CDR2: SGHRS and YFSETQ. The chain's CDR3 is CASSLLRGLENNEQFF. In DNA, the CDR3 is TGCGCCAGCAGCTTATTACGGGGGCTCGAAAACAATGAGCAGTTCTTC.

This clonotype was detected only a few times. The chain links TRBV29-1 to TRBJ2-2; no reliable D call. Germline V gene data show CDR1 as SQVTM and CDR2 as ANQGSEA. The CDR3 runs to 12 residues. Trimming removed 8 bases from V and 3 bases from J, with 10 bases in between. CDR3 sequence reads: CSYRGDTGELFF. As DNA, the CDR3 is TGCAGCTATCGTGGGGACACCGGGGAGCTGTTTTTT.

This clonotype was detected a few times. The V gene is TRBV5-5, the J gene TRBJ1-1; TRBD1 matches 8 bases. V was pared by 0 bases and J by 5 bases, with 3 bases of the junction left unmatched. CDR3 length: 14 amino acids. Germline CDR1 and CDR2: SGHKS and YYEKEE (reference sequence). Here the CDR3 reads CASSLVGTGTEAFF. DNA of the CDR3: TGTGCCAGCAGCTTGGTCGGGACAGGAACTGAAGCTTTCTTT.

This clonotype was picked up a small number of times. The V and J genes are TRBV10-3 and TRBJ2-5; D not certain. The V end lost 3 bases, the J end lost 2 bases, and 7 bases lay between the germline ends. Looked up from germline, CDR1 is ENHRY and CDR2 is SYGVKD. The CDR3 loop spans 13 amino acids. The CDR3 DNA reads TGTGCCATCAGTGAAACATCTCAAGAGACCCAGTACTTC. It yields the protein CAISETSQETQYF.

In its sample, this clonotype was seen a few times. The chain combines TRBV29-1 with TRBJ2-1; 7 nucleotides match TRBD1. With V trimmed by 0 bases and J by 5 bases, 7 bases remained unmatched. Germline V gene lookup returns CDR1 SQVTM and CDR2 ANQGSEA. CDR3 size: 15 residues. The CDR3 reads CSVEDHEGAHNEQFF. The CDR3 bases are TGCAGCGTTGAAGATCATGAGGGGGCACACAATGAGCAGTTCTTC.

This sequence joins TRBV7-8 and TRBJ1-1; D is perhaps TRBD1 (6 bases). Germline-derived CDR1 and CDR2 are SGHVS and FQNEAQ. Trimming took 0 bases from V and 5 from J, leaving 13 bases between them. This CDR3 is 15 amino acids long. The CDR3 is CASSLAGGSWTEAFF. The CDR3, as DNA: TGTGCCAGCAGCTTAGCAGGGGGGTCTTGGACTGAAGCTTTCTTT. Full variable domain (outside the CDR3, taken from reference TRBV7-8 and TRBJ1-1): GAGVSQSPRYKVAKRGQDVALRCDPISGHVSLFWYQQALGQGPEFLTYFQNEAQLDKSGLPSDRFFAERPEGSVSTLKIQRTQQEDSAVYLCASSLAGGSWTEAFFGQGTRLTVV.

This clonotype was counted only a few times. The chain couples TRBV5-1 to TRBJ2-5; TRBD1 is a possible D gene (6 bases). The CDR3 sequence is 15 residues long. CDR1 SGHRS and CDR2 YFSETQ come from the germline V gene. With 4 bases removed from V and 2 bases from J, the gap between germline ends came to 15 bases. For the CDR3, the DNA is TGCGCCAGCAGCACCAGGACAGCTTTACAAGAGACCCAGTACTTC. This codes for CASSTRTALQETQYF.

The chain is built from TRBV20-1 and TRBJ1-2; D might be TRBD1 (5 bases). The CDR3 extends over 12 amino acids. Germline V gene lookup returns CDR1 DFQATT and CDR2 SNEGSKA (reference sequence). V lost 5 bases and J 8 bases, leaving 15 bases between the germline ends. CDR3 loop: CSASGGAGGYTF. CDR3 coding DNA: TGCAGTGCTTCAGGAGGGGCTGGCGGCTACACCTTC.

The chain recombines TRBV7-2 with TRBJ2-2, with no clear D. This CDR3 has 14 residues. V dropped 6 bases and J dropped 4 bases, with 12 bases sitting between them. Germline V gene lookup returns CDR1 SGHTA and CDR2 FQGNSA. DNA for the CDR3: TGTGCCAGCAGTTCCTCGACCGGCACCGGGGAGCTGTTTTTT. Protein product: CASSSSTGTGELFF.